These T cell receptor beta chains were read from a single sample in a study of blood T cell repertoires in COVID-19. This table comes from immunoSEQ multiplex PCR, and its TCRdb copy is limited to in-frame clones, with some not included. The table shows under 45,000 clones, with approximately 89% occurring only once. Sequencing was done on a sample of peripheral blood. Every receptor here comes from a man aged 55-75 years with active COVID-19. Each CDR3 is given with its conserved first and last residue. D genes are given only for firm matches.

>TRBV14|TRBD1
CASSHFKTGSTEAFF
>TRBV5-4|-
CASSRAGAYNEQFF
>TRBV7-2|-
CASSAGRSNQPQHF
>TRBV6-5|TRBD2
CASRKLAGRYEQYF
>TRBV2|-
CASSDPRDNTPGELFF
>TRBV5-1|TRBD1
CASSHRGLVQETQYF
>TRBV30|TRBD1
CAWRRQGGSYEQYF
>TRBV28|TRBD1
CASILGQGSYQPQHF
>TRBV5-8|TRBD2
CASRPGLAGRYEQYF
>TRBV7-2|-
CASSLVLLATNEQFF
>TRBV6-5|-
CASSKDGGNQPQHF
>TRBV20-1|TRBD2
CSASRGGSGSNEQFF
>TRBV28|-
CASSPYNPGGAFF
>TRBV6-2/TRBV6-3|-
CASSWRQYYEQYF
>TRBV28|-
CASSSRGSGSNQPQHF
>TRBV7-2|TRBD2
CASSLDRFSGTSTDTQYF
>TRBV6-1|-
CASSEIGQGYEQYF
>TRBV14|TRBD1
CASSHGTVDGETQYF
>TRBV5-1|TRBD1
CASHGRGLDRGSEAFF
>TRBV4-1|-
CASRSETSAKNIQYF
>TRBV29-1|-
CSVGLSMNTEAFF
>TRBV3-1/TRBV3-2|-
CASSPSAGYNSPLHF
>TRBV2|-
CASTENTEAFF